This T cell receptor (beta chain) came from a study of blood T cell repertoires in COVID-19. Overall study: Material from acute and convalescent COVID-19 was sourced from the United States, Italy and Spain.

Membership in each cohort depended on participant-reported clinical history. Recovery among Cohort 3 donors was established by two negative PCRs, clearance, or symptom resolution. In the original processing: Reference gene primers were amplified, and this amplification served to estimate nucleated cell counts. TCRdb's copy holds only in-frame clones and misses some; the assay was immunoSEQ multiplex PCR. V and J calls and clone size are given by that table; D and trimming were obtained from the DNA. The sample has under 350,000 clones, around 86% seen once. This clone was picked up one time. The receptor's source is a woman between 18 and 30 years old who had recovered from COVID-19. Sequenced: PBMCs or T cells enriched from blood (not recorded which).

CDR3 sequence reads: CASSRDTVDTGELFF. In nucleotides, the CDR3 is TGTGCCAGCAGCCGGGACACCGTGGACACCGGGGAGCTGTTTTTT. This sequence joins TRBV5-4 and TRBJ2-2; a weak D match, TRBD1 (6 bases). Germline loops: CDR1 SGHNT, CDR2 YYREEE (reference sequence). Trimming cost V 4 bases and J 3 bases, with 13 bases left between them. CDR3 length: 15 residues.